The 20 T cell receptor beta chains reported below all come from one sample, sequenced in a study of blood T cell repertoires in COVID-19. Data came from immunoSEQ multiplex PCR; TCRdb stores just in-frame clones and leaves some out. This table holds under 250,000 clones, 70% to 90% found once. Specimen: peripheral blood. The receptors stem from a woman in her seventies with COVID-19, enrolled during active disease.

V gene TRBV5-8 combines with J gene TRBJ1-5; 7 nucleotides match TRBD1. Looked up from germline, CDR1 is SGHTS and CDR2 is YDEGEE. There are 14 residues in the CDR3. Unmatched junction bases numbered 5, after V lost 4 bases and J lost 4 bases. The DNA of the CDR3 is TGTGCCAGCAGCGGCGTACAGGGGAATCAGCCCCAGCATTTT. It is translated as CASSGVQGNQPQHF.

This chain links TRBV19 with TRBJ1-6; D is possibly TRBD1 (5 bases). The CDR3 runs 15 residues. With 5 bases removed from V and 7 bases from J, the gap between germline ends came to 15 bases. Germline CDR1 is LNHDA and CDR2 is SQIVND (reference sequence). The CDR3 loop reads CASSETVTRNSPLHF. In nucleotides, the CDR3 is TGTGCCAGTAGTGAGACAGTAACTCGGAATTCACCCCTCCACTTT.

The CDR3 loop is CASSAGQGASLGQFF. CDR3 DNA sequence: TGTGCCAGCAGCGCCGGACAGGGGGCGAGTTTAGGGCAGTTCTTC. This rearrangement joins TRBV9 to TRBJ2-1; 11 nucleotides agree with TRBD1. Losses at the gene ends were 3 bases for V and 12 bases for J; bases not matched to a gene: 11. Germline V gives CDR1 SGDLS, CDR2 YYNGEE. The CDR3 is 15 residues long.

The chain links TRBV9 to TRBJ2-1, with D possibly TRBD2 on 5 matching bases. The length of the CDR3 is 16 residues. V shed 2 bases and J shed 0 bases, with 12 bases lying between them. Germline loops: CDR1 SGDLS, CDR2 YYNGEE. CDR3 region: CASSVTGGHSYNEQFF. The CDR3 region has the DNA TGTGCCAGCAGCGTCACGGGCGGGCACTCCTACAATGAGCAGTTCTTC. The full variable domain, in which reference TRBV9 and TRBJ2-1 provide the parts outside the CDR3, is DSGVTQTPKHLITATGQRVTLRCSPRSGDLSVYWYQQSLDQGLQFLIQYYNGEERAKGNILERFSAQQFPDLHSELNLSSLELGDSALYFCASSVTGGHSYNEQFFGPGTRLTVL.

A few counts support this clone. This chain connects TRBV4-1 to TRBJ2-7; TRBD1 matches 8 bases. The germline V gene has CDR1 MGHRA and CDR2 YSYEKL. The V gene end was trimmed by 2 bases and the J gene end by 7 bases; junction bases not matched to a gene: 13. This CDR3 has 16 amino acids. This chain's CDR3 is CASSQPGQGNLREQYF. The CDR3 bases are TGCGCCAGCAGCCAACCTGGACAGGGAAACCTTCGGGAGCAGTACTTC.

The V gene is TRBV7-3, the J gene TRBJ2-7; 10 bases agree with TRBD2. V lost 3 bases and J lost 1; bases outside the gene matches: 3. This CDR3 contains 15 residues. The germline V gene has CDR1 SGHTA and CDR2 FQGTGA. The CDR3 protein is CASSFPSGSSYEQYF. The CDR3 DNA reads TGTGCCAGCAGCTTCCCTAGCGGGAGTTCCTACGAGCAGTACTTC.

This clone was seen a single time. The V call is TRBV9, the J call TRBJ2-1; no reliable D call. Germline V CDR1 and CDR2: SGDLS, YYNGEE. V lost 9 bases to trimming and J lost 5 bases, with 12 bases between them. The CDR3 is 12 amino acids. CDR3 sequence: CATVERNNEQFF. The CDR3 bases are TGTGCCACCGTCGAGCGAAACAATGAGCAGTTCTTC.

This clone has more than one count but fewer than ten. The CDR3 spells CSGGGRLAGDTQYF. CDR3 DNA: TGCAGCGGGGGGGGTAGACTAGCGGGAGATACGCAGTATTTT. The chain uses TRBV29-1 and TRBJ2-3; 10 bases map to TRBD2. The V segment lost 7 bases and the J segment 5 bases; nucleotides outside the gene matches: 9. Germline values: CDR1 SQVTM, CDR2 ANQGSEA. This CDR3 comprises 14 residues.

The CDR3 DNA sequence: TGTGCCAGCAGTTTTCAGGGGAACACTGAAGCTTTCTTT. As protein: CASSFQGNTEAFF. V gene TRBV6-2 or TRBV6-3 combines with J gene TRBJ1-1; D might be TRBD1 (5 bases). CDR3 length: 13 amino acids. The V and J ends lost 4 bases and 1 base respectively, with 7 bases between them. Germline values: CDR1 MNHEY, CDR2 SVGEGT.

This clone was seen once. The chain has TRBV2 and TRBJ1-1; TRBD1 is a possible D gene (5 bases). The CDR3 is made up of 15 amino acids. Germline assignment: CDR1 SNHLY and CDR2 FYNNEI. V lost 0 bases and J 9 bases, leaving 17 bases between the germline ends. This CDR3 reads CASSEAGRGSSQAFF. DNA of the CDR3: TGTGCCAGCAGTGAAGCCGGGCGGGGCTCCTCCCAAGCTTTCTTT. Full variable domain (remainder filled in from reference TRBV2 and TRBJ1-1): EPEVTQTPSHQVTQMGQEVILRCVPISNHLYFYWYRQILGQKVEFLVSFYNNEISEKSEIFDDQFSVERPDGSNFTLKIRSTKLEDSAMYFCASSEAGRGSSQAFFGQGTRLTVV.

The chain has TRBV27 and TRBJ1-1; 7 bases line up with TRBD1. Per the germline V gene, CDR1 is MNHEY and CDR2 is SMNVEV (reference sequence). The CDR3 has 16 residues. The trim removed 5 bases at V and 4 bases at J, leaving 13 bases unmatched. CDR3 coding DNA: TGTGCCAGCAGTCTAAAAAGGGGGCGAGTGGGCACTGAAGCTTTCTTT. It encodes CASSLKRGRVGTEAFF.

The chain employs TRBV19 and TRBJ1-1, with 7 bases aligning to TRBD1. Germline V gene sequence: CDR1 LNHDA, CDR2 SQIVND (reference sequence). V dropped 6 bases and J dropped 1; count of bases not matched to a gene: 2. The CDR3 is 13 residues long. The CDR3 region has the DNA TGTGCCAGTAGCAGGGACAGGAACACTGAAGCTTTCTTT. This sequence encodes CASSRDRNTEAFF.

The CDR3 bases are TGTGCCAGCAGCCAAGATCAGGAGGGATGGGAGACCCAGTACTTC. Protein sequence: CASSQDQEGWETQYF. This chain joins TRBV3-1 (or the pseudogene TRBV3-2) and TRBJ2-5; TRBD2 might be the D (6 bases). With 0 bases removed from V and 5 bases from J, the gap between germline ends came to 13 bases. Germline V gives CDR1 LGHDT, CDR2 YNNKEL (reference sequence). The CDR3 runs 15 residues.

The V call is TRBV27, the J call TRBJ2-6; a possible D gene is TRBD2 (5 bases). The CDR3 spans 14 residues. Trimming took 6 bases from V and 3 from J, leaving 9 bases between them. Germline CDR1 MNHEY, CDR2 SMNVEV (reference sequence). In nucleotides, the CDR3 is TGTGCCAGCAGCTCTCGGGATGGGGCCAACGTCCTGACTTTC. Protein: CASSSRDGANVLTF.

The V call is TRBV6-5, the J call TRBJ2-2; a weak D match, TRBD2 (5 bases). The CDR3 has 12 amino acids. CDR1 is MNHEY and CDR2 is SVGAGI in the germline V gene. V was pared by 10 bases and J by 9 bases, with 15 bases between. The CDR3 DNA follows: TGTGCCACCGGAACGGGAACGAGGGAGCTGTTTTTT. It yields the protein CATGTGTRELFF.

J is TRBJ2-7 and V is TRBV5-1; D might be TRBD1 (5 bases). Looked up from germline, CDR1 is SGHRS and CDR2 is YFSETQ. V shed 0 bases and J shed 3 bases, with 10 bases lying between them. The CDR3 consists of 14 residues. In nucleotides, the CDR3 is TGCGCCAGCAGCTTGGACAGGTACTACTACGAGCAGTACTTC. It yields the protein CASSLDRYYYEQYF.

The V gene is TRBV7-2, the J gene TRBJ1-5, with TRBD1 identical over 8 bases. The CDR3 runs 18 residues. Germline CDR1 SGHTA, CDR2 FQGNSA. With V trimmed by 1 base and J by 4 bases, 12 bases remained unmatched. The CDR3 reads CASSLVGGAGGANQPQHF. The DNA of the CDR3 is TGTGCCAGCAGCTTAGTCGGTGGGGCAGGGGGCGCGAATCAGCCCCAGCATTTT.

The CDR3 here is CASSMFPSGAYEQYF. The CDR3 DNA reads as TGTGCCAGCAGTATGTTCCCTAGCGGTGCCTACGAGCAGTACTTC. The chain employs TRBV27 and TRBJ2-7, with TRBD2 matching 7 bases. This CDR3 has 15 residues. Germline CDR1 and CDR2: MNHEY and SMNVEV (reference sequence). V lost 5 bases and J lost 2; bases outside the gene matches: 9.

The chain has TRBV9 and TRBJ1-3, with 10 bases that match TRBD1. CDR1 is SGDLS and CDR2 is YYNGEE in the germline V gene. V lost 2 bases to trimming and J lost 4 bases; unmatched junction nucleotides: 3. This CDR3 spans 15 amino acids. The CDR3 region is CASSVGTGVGNTIYF. In DNA form, the CDR3 reads TGTGCCAGCAGCGTTGGGACAGGGGTAGGAAACACCATATATTTT.

V and J are TRBV18 and TRBJ2-7; 7 positions match TRBD1. CDR3 length equals 13 residues. Losses at the gene ends were 3 bases for V and 2 bases for J; bases not matched to a gene: 1. CDR1 and CDR2 from the germline V gene are KGHSH and LQKENI. The CDR3 DNA follows: TGTGCCAGCTCACCGGGGACAGCCTACGAGCAGTACTTC. The encoded protein is CASSPGTAYEQYF.